This T cell receptor (beta chain) is from a study of cytomegalovirus exposure and HLA in healthy donors. Broader study findings: Researchers reported that a few CMV-associated chains were confirmed in vitro as CMV antigen-specific. Later, an analysis found that TCR clusters from the first cohort tended to co-occur in the roughly 110 validation repertoires. Accounts indicate the classifier identified cytomegalovirus status with strong specificity and sensitivity.

TCRdb's copy holds only in-frame clones and misses some; the assay was immunoSEQ multiplex PCR. The table shows under 200,000 clones, with about 90% occurring only once. As regards this clone: Its target is unknown.

The V end was cut by 6 bases, the J end by 1 base, with 12 bases between. From germline, CDR1 is SEHNR and CDR2 FQNEAQ (reference sequence). The CDR3 spans 14 residues. The TCR was taken from a woman between 18 and 29 years old in good health and CMV-seropositive. Sequenced input: PBMCs. V usage is TRBV7-9 and J usage is TRBJ1-1; no clear D gene. This chain's CDR3 is CASSLGGQNTEAFF. CDR3 in DNA: TGTGCCAGCAGTCTAGGCGGGCAGAACACTGAAGCTTTCTTT.